The rows below give T cell receptor beta chains drawn from one sample of a study of T cells in Graves' hyperthyroidism and ophthalmopathy. Using its own MiXCR run on the multiplex PCR reads, TCRdb lists one record per CDR3 protein. The sample lists 700,000 or so distinct CDR3 sequences, more than 14% seen once, with approximately 13% in the top ten. Material: blood. The receptor set was obtained from a woman between 45 and 60 years old with Graves' ophthalmopathy. CDR3s include the opening cysteine and the closing phenylalanine or tryptophan. Fields, in order: clone size, J gene, D gene, V gene, CDR3 DNA, CDR3 protein. A D gene is named only where the DNA matches it firmly. Not all rows give a size; the values are once, few, many and, for expanded clones, a class.

clone_size: few; j_call: TRBJ2-7; d_call: TRBD1; v_call: TRBV5-1; cdr3_nt: TGCGCCAGCAGCATGGACAGGAAAGCTAGGGAGCAGTACTTC; cdr3_aa: CASSMDRKAREQYF
clone_size: many; j_call: TRBJ1-5; d_call: NA; v_call: TRBV12-3/TRBV12-4; cdr3_nt: TGTGCCAGCAGTTTGCTGGGGCTAAATCAGCCCCAGCATTTT; cdr3_aa: CASSLLGLNQPQHF
clone_size: few; j_call: TRBJ2-1; d_call: TRBD1; v_call: TRBV29-1; cdr3_nt: TGCAGCGTTGACACAGGGGCCGCGTACAATGAGCAGTTCTTC; cdr3_aa: CSVDTGAAYNEQFF
clone_size: few; j_call: TRBJ2-1; d_call: TRBD2; v_call: TRBV7-9; cdr3_nt: TGTGCCAGCAGCCCCTCCTCGAGTAGCGGGAGGGGTGAGCAGTTCTTC; cdr3_aa: CASSPSSSSGRGEQFF
clone_size: many; j_call: TRBJ2-1; d_call: NA; v_call: TRBV7-2; cdr3_nt: TGTGCCAGTGGGAGCGGCGCTGGGAATGAGCAGTTCTTC; cdr3_aa: CASGSGAGNEQFF
clone_size: NA; j_call: TRBJ2-1; d_call: TRBD1; v_call: TRBV28; cdr3_nt: TGTGCCAGCAGTTTTGAGATGGGACAGGGGAGTCGGTCCTACAATGAGCAGTTCTTC; cdr3_aa: CASSFEMGQGSRSYNEQFF
clone_size: few; j_call: TRBJ1-4; d_call: NA; v_call: TRBV12-3/TRBV12-4; cdr3_nt: TGTGCCAGCAGTTTGTGGGGTTCGGATGAAAAACTGTTTTTT; cdr3_aa: CASSLWGSDEKLFF
clone_size: NA; j_call: TRBJ2-1; d_call: TRBD2; v_call: TRBV29-1; cdr3_nt: TGCAGCGTTGGCGGGACTAGCGGGAGGGCCTTTGAGCAGTTCTTC; cdr3_aa: CSVGGTSGRAFEQFF
clone_size: few; j_call: TRBJ2-7; d_call: NA; v_call: TRBV4-3; cdr3_nt: TGCGCCAGCAGCGAAGATGAGGGCAGGCTAAGAGAGCAGTACTTC; cdr3_aa: CASSEDEGRLREQYF
clone_size: NA; j_call: TRBJ2-7; d_call: TRBD2; v_call: TRBV3-1; cdr3_nt: TGTGCCAGCAGCCGATCACCGGGACTAGCGGGAGCCTACGAGCAGTACTTC; cdr3_aa: CASSRSPGLAGAYEQYF
clone_size: many; j_call: TRBJ1-2; d_call: TRBD1; v_call: TRBV20-1; cdr3_nt: TGCAGTGCTAGAGGACAGGGATCTCGCTATGGCTACACCTTC; cdr3_aa: CSARGQGSRYGYTF
clone_size: NA; j_call: TRBJ2-5; d_call: NA; v_call: TRBV7-2; cdr3_nt: TGTGCCAGCAGCCAGACTAGTGTCGATTTCGGGGAGACCCAGTACTTC; cdr3_aa: CASSQTSVDFGETQYF
clone_size: many; j_call: TRBJ2-1; d_call: NA; v_call: TRBV19; cdr3_nt: TGTGCCAGTAGTATGATCGGCGGGAAACGTGGTGAGCAGTTCTTC; cdr3_aa: CASSMIGGKRGEQFF
clone_size: few; j_call: TRBJ1-5; d_call: NA; v_call: TRBV29-1; cdr3_nt: TGCAGCGTCGGGGGGAGTGCTAATCAGCCCCAGCATTTT; cdr3_aa: CSVGGSANQPQHF
clone_size: many; j_call: TRBJ2-7; d_call: TRBD1; v_call: TRBV15; cdr3_nt: TGTGCCACCAGCAGACAGGACAGGACGCACGAGCAGTACTTC; cdr3_aa: CATSRQDRTHEQYF
clone_size: many; j_call: TRBJ1-2; d_call: NA; v_call: TRBV12-5; cdr3_nt: TGTGCTAGTGGCCCGACGAAGACTGGGGGCGGCTACACCTTC; cdr3_aa: CASGPTKTGGGYTF
clone_size: NA; j_call: TRBJ2-3; d_call: NA; v_call: TRBV6-2/TRBV6-3; cdr3_nt: TGTGCCAGCACCTCCGACGGGGGAGCTAGCACAGATACGCAGTATTTT; cdr3_aa: CASTSDGGASTDTQYF
clone_size: few; j_call: TRBJ2-7; d_call: NA; v_call: TRBV19; cdr3_nt: TGTGCCAGTAGTATTGGAGCGGGTGTCTACGAGCAGTACTTC; cdr3_aa: CASSIGAGVYEQYF
clone_size: few; j_call: TRBJ2-3; d_call: TRBD2; v_call: TRBV12-3/TRBV12-4; cdr3_nt: TGTGCCAGCAGTCAGCGGGGAGACCACACAGATACGCAGTATTTT; cdr3_aa: CASSQRGDHTDTQYF
clone_size: many; j_call: TRBJ1-1; d_call: NA; v_call: TRBV5-4; cdr3_nt: TGTGCCAGCACCCTTTCGTCGGGGAACACTGAAGCTTTCTTT; cdr3_aa: CASTLSSGNTEAFF
clone_size: many; j_call: TRBJ1-1; d_call: NA; v_call: TRBV11-3; cdr3_nt: TGTGCCAGCAGCTTACGCGGGGGGTCCCCTGAAGCTTTCTTT; cdr3_aa: CASSLRGGSPEAFF
clone_size: many; j_call: TRBJ1-1; d_call: NA; v_call: TRBV30; cdr3_nt: TGTGCCTGGAGTACCGGACAGAACACTGAAGCTTTCTTT; cdr3_aa: CAWSTGQNTEAFF
clone_size: many; j_call: TRBJ1-5; d_call: NA; v_call: TRBV27; cdr3_nt: TGTGCCAGCAGTCCCGGGAGGGTCAGCAATCAGCCCCAGCATTTT; cdr3_aa: CASSPGRVSNQPQHF
clone_size: NA; j_call: TRBJ2-7; d_call: TRBD2; v_call: TRBV20-1; cdr3_nt: TGCAGTGCTAGAAGCGCGGGAGGGTTAACCTACGAGCAGTGCTTC; cdr3_aa: CSARSAGGLTYEQCF
clone_size: many; j_call: TRBJ1-4; d_call: NA; v_call: TRBV20-1; cdr3_nt: TGCAGTGCTAGAGGAGCTCAGGGTTTGGAAAAACTGTTTTTT; cdr3_aa: CSARGAQGLEKLFF
clone_size: NA; j_call: TRBJ2-5; d_call: NA; v_call: TRBV7-3; cdr3_nt: TGTGCCAGCAGCTTGAAGGGGTGGGAGACCCAGTACTTC; cdr3_aa: CASSLKGWETQYF
clone_size: many; j_call: TRBJ2-3; d_call: TRBD1; v_call: TRBV7-2; cdr3_nt: TGTGCCAGCAGCCCCTGGACAGGGGGGGATACGCAGTATTTT; cdr3_aa: CASSPWTGGDTQYF
clone_size: NA; j_call: TRBJ2-1; d_call: TRBD2; v_call: TRBV9; cdr3_nt: TGTGCCAGCAGCGTAGTAACGGGAGGGCCGCGTAATGAGCAGTTCTTC; cdr3_aa: CASSVVTGGPRNEQFF
clone_size: NA; j_call: TRBJ1-5; d_call: TRBD1; v_call: TRBV6-5; cdr3_nt: TGTGCCAGCAGTTACTTGTCAGGGGGTCAGCCCCAGCATTTT; cdr3_aa: CASSYLSGGQPQHF
clone_size: NA; j_call: TRBJ2-1; d_call: NA; v_call: TRBV27; cdr3_nt: TGTGCCAGCAGGGGGACTTCTAATGAGCAGTTCTTC; cdr3_aa: CASRGTSNEQFF
clone_size: many; j_call: TRBJ2-1; d_call: TRBD2; v_call: TRBV2; cdr3_nt: TGTGCCAGCAACCCGGAAGGACTAGCGGGAGTCGATGAGCAGTTCTTC; cdr3_aa: CASNPEGLAGVDEQFF
clone_size: NA; j_call: TRBJ2-2; d_call: NA; v_call: TRBV28; cdr3_nt: TGTGCCAGCAGTTACCGTTTCAGGGTGTTAGGCACCGGGGAGCTGTTTTTT; cdr3_aa: CASSYRFRVLGTGELFF
clone_size: NA; j_call: TRBJ1-2; d_call: TRBD1; v_call: TRBV5-6; cdr3_nt: TGTGCCAGCAGCTTGGCCCTGACAGGGGCTCGGGGCTACACCTTC; cdr3_aa: CASSLALTGARGYTF
clone_size: many; j_call: TRBJ1-1; d_call: NA; v_call: TRBV27; cdr3_nt: TGTGCCAGCAGTTTAGGCCGGACAGCGAACACTGAAGCTTTCTTT; cdr3_aa: CASSLGRTANTEAFF
clone_size: many; j_call: TRBJ2-7; d_call: TRBD1; v_call: TRBV24-1; cdr3_nt: TGTGCCACACAGGGACAGGGGGCTACCTACGAGCAGTACTTC; cdr3_aa: CATQGQGATYEQYF
clone_size: few; j_call: TRBJ2-7; d_call: NA; v_call: TRBV19; cdr3_nt: TGTGCCAGTACGGTGGTTCGAACCCACTACGAGCAGTACTTC; cdr3_aa: CASTVVRTHYEQYF
clone_size: many; j_call: TRBJ1-5; d_call: NA; v_call: TRBV4-3; cdr3_nt: TGCGCCAGCAGCCAAGATGGGCTCGGCAATCAGCCCCAGCATTTT; cdr3_aa: CASSQDGLGNQPQHF
clone_size: many; j_call: TRBJ1-5; d_call: TRBD1; v_call: TRBV28; cdr3_nt: TGTGCCAGCAGACAGGGGGATCAGCCCCAGCATTTT; cdr3_aa: CASRQGDQPQHF
clone_size: few; j_call: TRBJ2-2; d_call: NA; v_call: TRBV7-9; cdr3_nt: TGTGCCAGCAGCTTATTGCTCCCAGCGAACACCGGGGAGCTGTTTTTT; cdr3_aa: CASSLLLPANTGELFF
clone_size: NA; j_call: TRBJ1-6; d_call: NA; v_call: TRBV5-1; cdr3_nt: TGCGCCAGCAGCTTGGCCGAGGGCCCCGGTTCACCCCTCCACTTT; cdr3_aa: CASSLAEGPGSPLHF
clone_size: many; j_call: TRBJ2-1; d_call: TRBD2; v_call: TRBV28; cdr3_nt: TGTGCCAGCAGGACTAGCGGAGTATACAATGAGCAGTTCTTC; cdr3_aa: CASRTSGVYNEQFF
clone_size: many; j_call: TRBJ2-5; d_call: TRBD1; v_call: TRBV5-5; cdr3_nt: TGTGCCAGCAGCTTCCGGACAGGGGCGTATGAGACCCAGTACTTC; cdr3_aa: CASSFRTGAYETQYF